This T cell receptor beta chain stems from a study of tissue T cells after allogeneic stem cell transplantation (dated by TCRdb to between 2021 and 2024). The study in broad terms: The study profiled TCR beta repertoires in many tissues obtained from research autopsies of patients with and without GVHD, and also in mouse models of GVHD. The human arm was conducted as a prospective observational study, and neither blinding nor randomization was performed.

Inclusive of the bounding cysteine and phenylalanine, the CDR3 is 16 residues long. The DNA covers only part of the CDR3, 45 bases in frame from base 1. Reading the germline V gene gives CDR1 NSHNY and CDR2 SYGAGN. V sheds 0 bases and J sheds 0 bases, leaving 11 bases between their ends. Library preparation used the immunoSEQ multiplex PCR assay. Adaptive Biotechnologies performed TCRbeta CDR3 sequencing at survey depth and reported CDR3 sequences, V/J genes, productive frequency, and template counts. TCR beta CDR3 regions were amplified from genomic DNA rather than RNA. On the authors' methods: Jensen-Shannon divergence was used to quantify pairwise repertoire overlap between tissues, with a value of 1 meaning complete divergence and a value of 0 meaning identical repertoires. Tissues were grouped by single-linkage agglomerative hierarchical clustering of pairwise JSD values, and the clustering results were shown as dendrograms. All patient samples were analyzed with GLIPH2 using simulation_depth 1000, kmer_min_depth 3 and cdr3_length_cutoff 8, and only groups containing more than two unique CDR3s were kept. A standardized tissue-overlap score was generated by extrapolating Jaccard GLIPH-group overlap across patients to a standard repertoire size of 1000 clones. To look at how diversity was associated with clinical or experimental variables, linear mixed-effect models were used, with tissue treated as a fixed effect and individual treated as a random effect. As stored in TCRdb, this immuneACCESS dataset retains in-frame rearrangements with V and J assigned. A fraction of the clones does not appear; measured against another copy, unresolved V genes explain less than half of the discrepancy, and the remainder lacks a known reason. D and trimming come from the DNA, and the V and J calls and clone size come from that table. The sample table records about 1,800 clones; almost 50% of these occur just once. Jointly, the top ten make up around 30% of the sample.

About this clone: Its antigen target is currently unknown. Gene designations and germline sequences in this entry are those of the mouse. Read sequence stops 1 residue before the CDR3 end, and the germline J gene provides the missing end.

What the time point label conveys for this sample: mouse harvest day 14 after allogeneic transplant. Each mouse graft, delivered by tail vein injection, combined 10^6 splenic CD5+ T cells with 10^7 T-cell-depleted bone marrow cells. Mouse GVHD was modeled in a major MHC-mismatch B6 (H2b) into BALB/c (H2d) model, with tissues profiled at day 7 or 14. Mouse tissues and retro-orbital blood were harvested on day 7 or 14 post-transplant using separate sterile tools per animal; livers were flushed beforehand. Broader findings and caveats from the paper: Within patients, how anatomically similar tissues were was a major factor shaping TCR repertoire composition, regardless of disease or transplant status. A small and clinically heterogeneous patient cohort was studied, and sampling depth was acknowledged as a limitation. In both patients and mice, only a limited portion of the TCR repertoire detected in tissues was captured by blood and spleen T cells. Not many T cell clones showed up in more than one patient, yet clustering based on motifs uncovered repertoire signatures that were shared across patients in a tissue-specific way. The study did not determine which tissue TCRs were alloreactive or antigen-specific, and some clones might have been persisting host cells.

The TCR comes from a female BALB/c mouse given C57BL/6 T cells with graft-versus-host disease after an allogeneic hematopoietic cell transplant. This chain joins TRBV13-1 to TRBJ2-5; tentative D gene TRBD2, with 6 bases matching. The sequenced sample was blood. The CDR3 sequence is CASSDGLGINQDTQYF. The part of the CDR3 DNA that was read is TGTGCCAGCAGTGATGGGCTGGGGATTAACCAAGACACCCAGTAC.